A selection of T cell receptor beta chains follows, all from one sample in a study of T cell changes during pregnancy in multiple sclerosis. Data came from immunoSEQ multiplex PCR; TCRdb stores just in-frame clones and leaves some out. The table lists more than 65,000 clones, 85% to 95% of them singletons. The material was peripheral blood, obtained in the first trimester of pregnancy. Receptor source: a female donor with multiple sclerosis, enrolled in a pregnancy study. Each CDR3 is given without its conserved first and last residue.

v_gene	j_gene	len	CDR3aa
TRBV7-2	TRBJ2-7	15	ASSLAGRGGQESEQY
TRBV10-3	TRBJ2-7	12	ATCRGTGSYEQY
TRBV28	TRBJ1-5	10	ASITGNQPQH
TRBV7-6	TRBJ2-1	13	ASSISRSSYNEQF
TRBV7-2	TRBJ2-3	12	ASSTGTSTDTQY
TRBV7-9	TRBJ1-4	13	ASSLGPKGNEKLF
TRBV23-1	TRBJ1-3	17	ASSQEQGSEANSGNTIY
TRBV9	TRBJ2-7	13	ASSVAGTAIYEQY
TRBV6-1	TRBJ2-7	13	ASSEASGGAYEQY
TRBV2	TRBJ1-1	13	ASSDQGWEYTEAF
TRBV16	TRBJ2-1	13	ASSPSGGSYNEQF
TRBV10-2	TRBJ1-3	14	ASSGGGQGTGNTIY
TRBV21-1	TRBJ2-1	15	ASRGPLGLAFYNEQF
TRBV7-9	TRBJ1-2	11	ASSRTENYGYT
TRBV7-9	TRBJ2-7	14	ASSPRLAGSPYEQY
TRBV5-6	TRBJ2-7	11	ASSQLDSYEQY
TRBV5-5	TRBJ1-1	15	ASSIRDRGGGVTEAF
TRBV7-9	TRBJ1-3	13	ASSFRQSSGNTIY
TRBV11-2	TRBJ2-7	15	ASSLRPGGTGWDEQY
TRBV9	TRBJ1-2	12	ASSVARDSYGYT
TRBV11-2	TRBJ2-7	12	ASSPTGNFYEQY
TRBV5-4	TRBJ2-1	17	ASSLVWGSGLSSYNEQF
TRBV6-6	TRBJ1-4	13	ASSYDRGRKEKLF
TRBV15	TRBJ2-1	14	ATSSFLAGGLHEQF
TRBV6-5	TRBJ2-7	12	ASSYSSQNYEQY
TRBV29-1	TRBJ2-1	12	SVARASTYNEQF
TRBV27	TRBJ1-5	11	ASRKDFNQSQH
TRBV11-2	TRBJ1-3	13	ASSLTGTYGNTIY
TRBV19	TRBJ2-1	9	ASDRAGEQF
TRBV28	TRBJ1-2	10	ASSFRTGSQL
TRBV19	TRBJ1-1	12	ASGWAGMNTEAF
TRBV5-1	TRBJ1-6	13	ASSLEGVYNSPLH
TRBV4-2	TRBJ1-5	11	ASSQEGQQPQH
TRBV2	TRBJ1-5	11	ASRDRKNQPQH
TRBV5-1	TRBJ2-7	18	ASSLRGVGLAGESTYEQY
TRBV4-2	TRBJ1-1	11	ASSLTGGTEAF
TRBV6-5	TRBJ1-1	11	ASSASGNTEAF
TRBV6-5	TRBJ1-4	12	ASSYIQGDEKLF
TRBV10-3	TRBJ1-2	14	AISESHRTGGYGYT
TRBV7-2	TRBJ2-5	14	ASSQGTSGGSRTQY
TRBV30	TRBJ1-3	13	AWSVWAILGNTIY
TRBV19	TRBJ1-4	14	ASTNPTGGPNEKLF
TRBV6-5	TRBJ2-2	12	ASLRQGDTGELF
TRBV2	TRBJ1-2	15	ASGLPLRDRGSHGYT
TRBV28	TRBJ2-1	14	ASRTRREKGKNEQF
TRBV7-3	TRBJ2-3	13	ASSLNSFYTDTQY
TRBV20-1	TRBJ2-7	9	SARAGVEQY
TRBV5-4	TRBJ2-7	13	ASSSTSGTSYEQY
TRBV28	TRBJ2-4	10	ASSFRAGFQY
TRBV7-9	TRBJ1-1	13	ASSLAGGGNTEAF
TRBV28	TRBJ1-2	12	ASSLTGGRYGYT
TRBV6-6	TRBJ2-7	13	ASCYRTSGSYEQY